These 25 T cell receptor beta chains originate from one sample sequenced in a study of regulatory T cells in long-lasting Graves disease. Time point described: newly diagnosed GD, antithyroid drugs for less than 3 months. PBMCs were the source of the RNA used for TCR sequencing. CDR3 regions were amplified by Arm-PCR using iRepertoire HTBI primers to build TCR beta libraries. TCRdb itself ran the multiplex PCR reads through MiXCR, one entry per CDR3 protein. The repertoire holds approximately 560,000 distinct CDR3 sequences, around 16% seen once, with 12% in the top ten. These same records also appear under a second study, on T cells in Graves' hyperthyroidism and ophthalmopathy.

The input for sequencing was peripheral blood mononuclear cells (PBMCs), taken at new diagnosis, from a patient treated with antithyroid drugs. These receptor sequences come from a man between 18 and 29 years old with Graves disease.

This clonotype was recorded many times. CDR3 sequence: CASSLSSGRNEQFF. CDR3 in DNA: TGTGCCAGCAGCTTATCTAGCGGGAGGAATGAGCAGTTCTTC. The genes are TRBV7-9 and TRBJ2-1; 11 nucleotides line up with TRBD2. The CDR3 has 14 residues. V was clipped by 2 bases and J by 7 bases; unmatched bases: 1. The germline V gene has CDR1 SEHNR and CDR2 FQNEAQ (reference sequence).

V gene TRBV10-2 combines with J gene TRBJ2-3; weak D call: TRBD1 (6 bases). The CDR3 totals 14 residues. The V gene lost 6 bases and the J gene lost 0 bases, with 10 bases spanning the gap. Germline V gives CDR1 WSHSY, CDR2 SAAADI. This CDR3 is CASRSGHSTDTQYF. The CDR3 DNA reads as TGCGCCAGCAGGTCGGGACACAGCACAGATACGCAGTATTTT.

The chain combines TRBV5-4 with TRBJ2-1; D possibly matches TRBD1 or TRBD2 (9 bases each). Looked up from germline, CDR1 is SGHNT and CDR2 is YYREEE (reference sequence). The CDR3 spans 16 residues. Trimming pared 4 bases from V and 1 base from J, leaving 15 bases between. Here the CDR3 DNA reads TGTGCCAGCAGCGCGGGGGGGACAGGGTCCTACAATGAGCAGTTCTTC. This sequence encodes CASSAGGTGSYNEQFF.

A few counts support this clonotype. The V call is TRBV5-1, the J call TRBJ2-5; D tentatively fits TRBD1 or TRBD2 (5 bases each). The germline gives CDR1 SGHRS, CDR2 YFSETQ. There are 15 residues in the CDR3. The V and J ends lost 0 bases and 2 bases respectively, with 11 bases between them. The CDR3 here is CASSLEAGSQETQYF. CDR3 DNA: TGCGCCAGCAGCTTGGAGGCAGGGAGTCAAGAGACCCAGTACTTC.

This chain connects TRBV6-1 to TRBJ1-2; D is ambiguous. Germline V gives CDR1 MNHNS, CDR2 SASEGT. The CDR3 is 16 amino acids. The V end was cut by 7 bases, the J end by 5 bases, with 23 bases between. CDR3: CASTTGRGGVRYGYTF. The CDR3 DNA is TGTGCCAGCACCACGGGGAGAGGCGGGGTCCGTTATGGCTACACCTTC.

CDR3 bases: TGTGCCAGCAGCAGTTACAGGGGAGCTAACTATGGCTACACCTTC. This translates into CASSSYRGANYGYTF. J is TRBJ1-2 and V is TRBV11-2, with TRBD1 matching over 7 bases. Germline values: CDR1 SGHAT, CDR2 FQNNGV. The CDR3 contains 15 residues. V lost 5 bases, J lost 0 bases, and 6 bases stayed unmatched.

This clonotype appeared a few times. A much more abundant neighbour one base away suggests this may be a read error. The chain joins TRBV7-3 to TRBJ2-5; 7 nucleotides align to TRBD1. Germline values: CDR1 SGHTA, CDR2 FQGTGA. The CDR3 totals 15 residues. With V trimmed by 5 bases and J by 10 bases, 16 bases remained unmatched. CDR3 DNA sequence: TGTGCCAGCAGCCCCGGGACAGATCGTACGAAGATCCAGTACTTC. It specifies CASSPGTDRTKIQYF.

This clonotype has at least ten counts. As DNA, the CDR3 is TGTGCCAGCAGCTTATTTAGCGGGAGGGGCAATGAGCAGTTCTTC. Its protein product is CASSLFSGRGNEQFF. This sequence joins TRBV11-1 and TRBJ2-1; TRBD2 matches 11 bases. The CDR3 spans 15 residues. Germline CDR1 reads SGHAT; CDR2 reads FQDESV (reference sequence). The V segment lost 2 bases and the J segment 6 bases; nucleotides outside the gene matches: 3.

The chain employs TRBV7-9 and TRBJ2-2; D gene unclear. Looked up from germline, CDR1 is SEHNR and CDR2 is FQNEAQ (reference sequence). The CDR3 covers 12 residues. The V end lost 2 bases, the J end lost 9 bases, and 7 bases lay between the germline ends. This CDR3 reads CASSLSARELFF. CDR3 coding DNA: TGTGCCAGCAGCTTATCTGCGCGGGAGCTGTTTTTT.

The chain links TRBV9 to TRBJ2-1; D not certain. Between the trimmed V and J ends, which lost 2 bases and 4 bases, there was a span of 22 bases. The CDR3 sequence is 18 residues long. Germline assignment: CDR1 SGDLS and CDR2 YYNGEE. CDR3 DNA: TGTGCCAGCAGCGTCGGATTTCAATCTTACTGGGCTTACAATGAGCAGTTCTTC. Residues: CASSVGFQSYWAYNEQFF.

This clonotype has at least ten counts. The chain employs TRBV6-1 and TRBJ2-2, with D perhaps TRBD2 (6 bases). This CDR3 has 13 amino acids. CDR1 and CDR2 (germline): MNHNS, SASEGT. V shed 6 bases and J shed 4 bases, with 9 bases lying between them. In nucleotides, the CDR3 is TGTGCCAGCAGCGGGAGCGGCACCGGGGAGCTGTTTTTT. Translating gives CASSGSGTGELFF.

On this clonotype itself: Because the CDR3 is missing its conserved closing phenylalanine or tryptophan, this is likely a read error. The chain employs TRBV5-1 and TRBJ2-5; 7 bases are shared with TRBD1. Germline V gives CDR1 SGHRS, CDR2 YFSETQ. Losses at the gene ends were 4 bases for V and 3 bases for J; bases not matched to a gene: 3. The CDR3 covers 13 residues. CDR3 bases: TGCGCCAGCAGCGTGGGACAGAAAGAGACCCAGTACCTC. Its translation: CASSVGQKETQYL.

The sample holds many counts of this clonotype. V is TRBV10-2 and J is TRBJ2-2; possible D gene TRBD1, 5 bases. Germline CDR1 reads WSHSY; CDR2 reads SAAADI. The germline V and J ends were trimmed by 4 bases and 3 bases, with 6 bases remaining between them. CDR3 size: 13 residues. The CDR3 DNA is TGCGCCAGCAGTGGGACATACACCGGGGAGCTGTTTTTT. Protein product: CASSGTYTGELFF.

This clonotype was picked up a small number of times. The rearrangement uses TRBV27 and TRBJ1-1; 8 bases fit TRBD1. There are 13 residues in the CDR3. J lost 6 bases, V lost 4 bases, and 4 bases had no gene match. The germline V gene has CDR1 MNHEY and CDR2 SMNVEV (reference sequence). In nucleotides, the CDR3 is TGTGCCAGCAGTTCGGACAGGGTAGCTGAAGCTTTCTTT. It translates to CASSSDRVAEAFF.

Ten or more counts support this clonotype. The chain links TRBV27 to TRBJ1-1; D uncertain. The CDR3 is 13 amino acids. V lost 0 bases, J lost 3 bases, and 5 bases lay in between. Germline V gene data show CDR1 as MNHEY and CDR2 as SMNVEV (reference sequence). The CDR3 here is CASSLSPYTEAFF. The CDR3 region has the DNA TGTGCCAGCAGTTTATCTCCCTACACTGAAGCTTTCTTT.

The DNA for the CDR3 is TGCGCCAGCAGCTTGGGGACTTTAGAGCAGTACTTC. This codes for CASSLGTLEQYF. V and J are TRBV5-1 and TRBJ2-7; weak D call: TRBD2 (5 bases). Germline V gene sequence: CDR1 SGHRS, CDR2 YFSETQ. The CDR3 length is 12 residues. The V gene lost 0 bases and the J gene lost 7 bases, with 8 bases spanning the gap.

In its sample, this clonotype was seen many times. The V call is TRBV20-1, the J call TRBJ2-3, with 9 bases matching TRBD1. CDR3 length: 14 amino acids. The ends lost 3 bases at V and 6 bases at J; junction bases unmatched: 7. Germline V gene sequence: CDR1 DFQATT, CDR2 SNEGSKA (reference sequence). The CDR3 spells CSASGTGSIDTQYF. CDR3 nucleotides: TGCAGTGCTAGCGGGACAGGGTCCATCGATACGCAGTATTTT.

The table lists this clonotype with many counts. J is TRBJ2-7 and V is TRBV7-8; no clear D. The V gene lost 5 bases and the J gene lost 2 bases, with 13 bases spanning the gap. Germline V lookup: CDR1 SGHVS, CDR2 FQNEAQ. The CDR3 loop spans 14 amino acids. In DNA form, the CDR3 reads TGTGCCAGCAGCCTAACAAGGGCCCCCTACGAGCAGTACTTC. Its translation: CASSLTRAPYEQYF.

This clonotype appeared many times. The chain couples TRBV29-1 to TRBJ2-2; possible D gene TRBD2, 6 bases. V lost 4 bases to trimming and J lost 5 bases, with 14 bases between them. The CDR3 contains 14 residues. CDR1 and CDR2 (germline): SQVTM, ANQGSEA. The CDR3 DNA follows: TGCAGCGTTGTTGTCGGGACTGTGACCGGGGAGCTGTTTTTT. It specifies CSVVVGTVTGELFF.

The CDR3 bases are TGTGCCAGCAGCTTACCCCCTGGGGACAGGGAGTTATCGGAAGGAAACACCATATATTTT. It is translated as CASSLPPGDRELSEGNTIYF. This chain joins TRBV7-9 and TRBJ1-3, with 9 bases identical to TRBD1. The germline gives CDR1 SEHNR, CDR2 FQNEAQ (reference sequence). This CDR3 contains 20 residues. V gave up 2 bases and J gave up 4 bases; unmatched junction bases: 18. Full variable domain (outside the CDR3, taken from reference TRBV7-9 and TRBJ1-3): DTGVSQNPRHKITKRGQNVTFRCDPISEHNRLYWYRQTLGQGPEFLTYFQNEAQLEKSRLLSDRFSAERPKGSFSTLEIQRTEQGDSAMYLCASSLPPGDRELSEGNTIYFGEGSWLTVV.

The rearrangement uses TRBV19 and TRBJ2-2; D gene unclear. V lost 3 bases, J lost 5 bases, and 7 bases lay in between. The CDR3 runs 13 residues. Germline V gene lookup returns CDR1 LNHDA and CDR2 SQIVND (reference sequence). The CDR3 here is CASSIGWTGELFF. The CDR3 bases are TGTGCCAGTAGTATCGGTTGGACCGGGGAGCTGTTTTTT.

The chain is built from TRBV20-1 and TRBJ2-7; 7 positions match TRBD2. V was clipped by 5 bases and J by 4 bases; unmatched bases: 8. Per germline, CDR1 DFQATT and CDR2 SNEGSKA (reference sequence). The CDR3 extends over 13 amino acids. CDR3 sequence: CSAAGTTNYEQYF. The CDR3 nucleotides are TGCAGTGCTGCGGGGACTACTAATTACGAGCAGTACTTC.

This clonotype was recorded many times. The chain couples TRBV7-3 to TRBJ2-3; D ambiguous. The end of the DNA is better explained by TRBJ2-7, so the J call may be wrong. There are 13 residues in the CDR3. The germline gives CDR1 SGHTA, CDR2 FQGTGA. CDR3 loop: CASSFGPPYEQYF. CDR3 DNA: TGTGCCAGCAGCTTTGGGCCTCCCTACGAGCAGTACTTC.

This clonotype has a handful of counts. The V call is TRBV19, the J call TRBJ1-1, with 7 positions matching TRBD1. The CDR3 runs to 13 residues. Losses at the gene ends were 10 bases for V and 4 bases for J; bases not matched to a gene: 9. Germline CDR1 LNHDA, CDR2 SQIVND (reference sequence). The CDR3, as DNA: TGTGCCATTCACGACAGGGTTGGCACTGAAGCTTTCTTT. Protein: CAIHDRVGTEAFF.

A few counts support this clonotype. The V and J genes are TRBV12-3 or TRBV12-4 and TRBJ1-2, with a tentative D call TRBD1 (6 bases). V was cut by 3 bases and J by 5 bases, with 13 bases left in between. This CDR3 has 14 amino acids. The CDR3: CASSFFGGGYGYTF. The CDR3, as DNA: TGTGCCAGCAGTTTTTTTGGGGGCGGGTATGGCTACACCTTC.